This TCR beta chain was sequenced during a study of CD8 T cells in Susac syndrome. The CDR3 covers 14 residues. Per the germline V gene, CDR1 is SGHRS and CDR2 is YFSETQ. Deletions cut 2 bases from V and 9 bases from J, with 15 bases between. Reverse transcription of about 0.45 to 1 ug RNA used random hexamers. Amplification of TCR beta CDR3 spanned 54 Vbeta and 13 Jbeta via immunoSEQ multiplex PCR. Via MiXCR, TCRdb re-called the immunoSEQ multiplex PCR reads, giving one row per CDR3 protein. This table holds under 350,000 distinct CDR3 sequences, about 90% found once. This receptor was obtained from a human donor with multiple sclerosis. This chain uses TRBV5-1 with TRBJ2-1; possibly TRBD1 for D (6 bases). Material for sequencing was CD4+ T cells from PBMCs. In DNA form, the CDR3 reads TGCGCCAGCAGCTTCCCCAGGGACAACCCTGAGCAGTTCTTC. It specifies CASSFPRDNPEQFF.